This TCR beta chain was obtained from a study of T cells in localized non-small cell lung cancer. This clone appeared a single time. As yet, its antigen is unknown. Assay used: immunoSEQ multiplex PCR; TCRdb lists only in-frame clones, some missing. This sample has around 78,000 clones, with more than 75% found just once. Study-wide results and limits: Sequence data derive from only one tumor region, so heterogeneity remains possible. Of the top 100 tumor clones, median around 62 were in adjacent lung, approximately 29 among its top 100. It was uninvolved adjacent lung that showed the highest T cell clonality, exceeding tumor.

The starting material was peripheral blood, obtained before any cancer treatment. The receptor comes from a woman aged 35 to 70 with stage I squamous cell lung carcinoma.

This CDR3 is CSVESTPGTGSNYGYTF. The CDR3 nucleotides are TGCAGCGTTGAAAGTACCCCCGGGACAGGGTCGAACTATGGCTACACCTTC. This chain joins TRBV29-1 and TRBJ1-2; 9 bases are shared with TRBD1. The CDR3 is 17 residues long. After removal of 2 bases from V and 2 bases from J, the junction contained 12 bases not matched to a gene. Germline lookup yields CDR1 SQVTM and CDR2 ANQGSEA.